One sample yielded the 8 T cell receptor beta chains listed below, sequenced in a study of blood T cell repertoires in COVID-19. TCRdb's copy holds only in-frame clones and misses some; the assay was immunoSEQ multiplex PCR. The top ten clones hold over 4% of a sample with approximately 77,000 clones, 70% to 90% of them seen once. The specimen was peripheral blood. The source of these receptors is a man over 45 with active COVID-19.

The table lists this clone with a few counts. The chain combines TRBV18 with TRBJ1-2; 9 bases are shared with TRBD1. The CDR3 runs 15 residues. CDR1 and CDR2 (germline): KGHSH, LQKENI. V shed 5 bases and J 6 bases; nucleotides not matched to a gene: 10. The chain's CDR3 is CASSAAGQGLHGYTF. Here the CDR3 DNA reads TGTGCCAGCTCAGCGGCAGGACAGGGGCTTCATGGCTACACCTTC. The entire variable domain, with the rest obtained from reference TRBV18 and TRBJ1-2, is as follows: NAGVMQNPRHLVRRRGQEARLRCSPMKGHSHVYWYRQLPEEGLKFMVYLQKENIIDESGMPKERFSAEFPKEGPSILRIQQVVRGDSAAYFCASSAAGQGLHGYTFGSGTRLTVV.

The chain links TRBV20-1 to TRBJ1-1; D not resolved. This CDR3 comprises 10 residues. Germline-derived CDR1 and CDR2 are DFQATT and SNEGSKA (reference sequence). CDR3 amino acids: CRAVNTEAFF. CDR3 sequence (DNA): TGCAGGGCCGTGAACACTGAAGCTTTCTTT.

The chain couples TRBV19 to TRBJ2-1, with D maybe TRBD2 (6 bases). The CDR3 length is 14 residues. The germline gives CDR1 LNHDA, CDR2 SQIVND (reference sequence). Between the trimmed V and J ends, which lost 3 bases and 7 bases, there was a span of 13 bases. CDR3 DNA sequence: TGTGCCAGTAGTATCGGAGGGAGAGGGAATGAGCAGTTCTTC. Translated, it gives CASSIGGRGNEQFF.

This clone was seen a few times. This chain's CDR3 is CASSPQGGLNEKLFF. The CDR3 DNA sequence: TGTGCCAGCAGCCCCCAGGGGGGCCTAAATGAAAAACTGTTTTTT. The chain carries TRBV7-2 and TRBJ1-4, with TRBD1 matching over 7 bases. CDR3 length: 15 amino acids. Looked up from germline, CDR1 is SGHTA and CDR2 is FQGNSA. With V trimmed by 5 bases and J by 5 bases, 8 bases remained unmatched.

CDR3 in DNA: TGTGCCAGCAGTCCACGGAGGACTAGCGGGAGGGCAGTAGTCTACAATGAGCAGTTCTTC. Translating it yields CASSPRRTSGRAVVYNEQFF. The chain recombines TRBV27 with TRBJ2-1, with 15 bases fitting TRBD2. This CDR3 spans 20 amino acids. Germline trimming cut 5 bases from V and 3 bases from J; bases unmatched to any gene: 14. Germline CDR1 is MNHEY and CDR2 is SMNVEV (reference sequence).

The chain carries TRBV29-1 and TRBJ2-7; D is possibly TRBD1 (6 bases). With 7 bases removed from V and 7 bases from J, the gap between germline ends came to 17 bases. The CDR3 spans 12 residues. CDR1 SQVTM and CDR2 ANQGSEA come from the germline V gene. CDR3 in DNA: TGCAGCGCGGTGCAGGGGATAGGGGAGCAGTACTTC. Translation gives CSAVQGIGEQYF.

J is TRBJ2-7 and V is TRBV29-1; weak D call: TRBD1 (6 bases). CDR1 SQVTM and CDR2 ANQGSEA come from the germline V gene. The CDR3 is made up of 12 amino acids. Deletions cut 5 bases from V and 4 bases from J, with 12 bases between. CDR3 DNA: TGCAGCGTTTTCACAGGGCAATACGAGCAGTACTTC. Its protein is CSVFTGQYEQYF.

The genes are TRBV2 and TRBJ2-5; possible D gene TRBD2, 5 bases. V was clipped by 6 bases and J by 5 bases, with 16 bases between them. CDR3 size: 14 residues. Germline lookup yields CDR1 SNHLY and CDR2 FYNNEI. CDR3: CASRRAPRPETQYF. CDR3 coding DNA: TGTGCCAGCAGGCGGGCTCCCCGACCGGAGACCCAGTACTTC.